The clone carrying this TCR beta chain was picked up one time. This specimen belongs to a study of Ad26.COV2.S vaccination and SARS-CoV-2 variants. Treatment: roughly 19 received Ad26.COV2.S at low or high dose, single or two shots; roughly five received placebo; per-sample allocation not given. Day 63 after the first injection of vaccine or placebo was the sampling time. Boston supplied an adult donor aged 18-55 years. In germline, CDR1 is SEHNR, CDR2 FQNEAQ (reference sequence). Trimming removed 3 bases at V and 6 bases at J, with 15 bases between. This CDR3 comprises 14 residues. The table came from immunoSEQ multiplex PCR; TCRdb's copy has only in-frame clones and leaves some out. The sample comprises about 420,000 clones, roughly 90% of which are singletons, and 3.6% rests with the top ten.

This TCR derives from a person between 18 and 65 years old who received the Ad26.COV2.S COVID-19 vaccine or a placebo. This rearrangement joins TRBV7-9 to TRBJ2-7; D possibly matches TRBD1 or TRBD2 (5 bases each). This specimen consisted of peripheral blood, obtained in a trial of Ad26.COV2.S vaccine versus placebo. The CDR3 reads CASSLQGTRSEQYF. In DNA, the CDR3 is TGTGCCAGCAGCTTGCAGGGAACTAGGAGCGAGCAGTACTTC.